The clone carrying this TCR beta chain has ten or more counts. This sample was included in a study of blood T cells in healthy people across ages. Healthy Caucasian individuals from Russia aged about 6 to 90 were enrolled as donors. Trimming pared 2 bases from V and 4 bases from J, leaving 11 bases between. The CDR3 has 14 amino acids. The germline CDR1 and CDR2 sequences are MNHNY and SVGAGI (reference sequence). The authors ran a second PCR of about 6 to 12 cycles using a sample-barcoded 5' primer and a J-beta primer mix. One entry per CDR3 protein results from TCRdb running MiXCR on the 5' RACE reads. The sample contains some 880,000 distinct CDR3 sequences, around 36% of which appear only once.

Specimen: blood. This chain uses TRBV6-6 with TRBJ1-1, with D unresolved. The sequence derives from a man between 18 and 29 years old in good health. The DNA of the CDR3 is TGTGCCAGCAGTTACGGGCCCGTGGGCACTGAAGCTTTCTTT. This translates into CASSYGPVGTEAFF.